The T cell receptor beta chain under discussion was sequenced for a study of T-cell reconstitution after alpha-beta-depleted transplantation in children. Study conclusions and caveats: By one year post-transplant, T-cell counts and diversity largely arose from T cells that were newly produced. Surviving recipient T cells and thymic progenitors accounted for the high day-60 TCRbeta diversity observed in some patients.

This clonotype was counted many times. What it binds is not known. Researchers prepared the TCRbeta library using unique molecular identifiers, the study reports. TCRdb re-derived calls from the PCR reads in MiXCR, one entry per CDR3 protein. The sample records 70,000 or so distinct CDR3 sequences, 11% being singletons. Trimming at V came to 5 bases and at J to 2 bases, leaving 10 bases not matched to a gene. The CDR3 contains 16 residues. In germline, CDR1 is SGHAT, CDR2 FQNNGV. The source was PBMCs, collected before TCRalphabeta/CD19-depleted stem cell transplant. The TCR comes from a boy between 10 and 17 years old with acute myeloid leukemia, due to receive a stem cell transplant. The chain carries TRBV11-2 and TRBJ1-2, with 8 bases identical to TRBD1. For the CDR3, the DNA is TGTGCCAGCAGCGTGGACAGGGCCCGTACAAACTATGGCTACACCTTC. Protein sequence: CASSVDRARTNYGYTF.